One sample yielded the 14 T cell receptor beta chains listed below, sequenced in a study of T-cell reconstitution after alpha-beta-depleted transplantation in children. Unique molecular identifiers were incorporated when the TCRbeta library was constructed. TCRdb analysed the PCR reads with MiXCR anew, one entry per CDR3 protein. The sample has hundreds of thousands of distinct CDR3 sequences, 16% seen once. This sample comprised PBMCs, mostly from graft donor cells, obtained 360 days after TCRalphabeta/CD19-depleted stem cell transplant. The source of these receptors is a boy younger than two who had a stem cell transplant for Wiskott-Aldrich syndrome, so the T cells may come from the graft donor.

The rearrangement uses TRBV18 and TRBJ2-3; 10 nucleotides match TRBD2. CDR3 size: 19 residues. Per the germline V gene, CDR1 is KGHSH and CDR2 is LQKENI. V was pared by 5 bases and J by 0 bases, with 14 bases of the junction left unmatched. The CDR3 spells CASSAWVPSGGTSTDTQYF. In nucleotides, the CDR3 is TGTGCCAGCTCAGCTTGGGTTCCTAGCGGGGGAACTAGCACAGATACGCAGTATTTT.

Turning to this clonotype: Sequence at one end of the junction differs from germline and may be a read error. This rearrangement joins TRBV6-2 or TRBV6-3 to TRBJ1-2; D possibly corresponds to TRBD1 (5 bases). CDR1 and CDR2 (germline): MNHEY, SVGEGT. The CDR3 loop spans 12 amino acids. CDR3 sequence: CASSSWDYAYTF. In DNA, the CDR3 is TGTGCCAGCAGTTCCTGGGACTATGCCTACACCTTC.

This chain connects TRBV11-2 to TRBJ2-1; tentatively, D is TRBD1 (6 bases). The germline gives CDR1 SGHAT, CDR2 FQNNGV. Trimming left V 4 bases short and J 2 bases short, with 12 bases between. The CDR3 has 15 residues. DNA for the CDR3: TGTGCCAGCAGCTCACTACAGGGTACCTACAATGAGCAGTTCTTC. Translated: CASSSLQGTYNEQFF.

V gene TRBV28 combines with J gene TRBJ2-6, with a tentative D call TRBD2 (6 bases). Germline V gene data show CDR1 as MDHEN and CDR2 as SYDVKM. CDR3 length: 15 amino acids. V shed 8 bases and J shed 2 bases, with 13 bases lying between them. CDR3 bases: TGTGCCAGCCGGGGAGGTCTTACTGGGGCCAACGTCCTGACTTTC. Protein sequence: CASRGGLTGANVLTF.

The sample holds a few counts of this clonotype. DNA of the CDR3: TGCAGTGCTAGGATGGGCGTGTTCTCGCCCCCCGTACTGTACTTC. Protein product: CSARMGVFSPPVLYF. V usage is TRBV20-1 and J usage is TRBJ2-5; no clear D gene. Per germline, CDR1 DFQATT and CDR2 SNEGSKA (reference sequence). CDR3 length: 15 amino acids. V lost 3 bases to trimming and J lost 13 bases, with 27 bases between them.

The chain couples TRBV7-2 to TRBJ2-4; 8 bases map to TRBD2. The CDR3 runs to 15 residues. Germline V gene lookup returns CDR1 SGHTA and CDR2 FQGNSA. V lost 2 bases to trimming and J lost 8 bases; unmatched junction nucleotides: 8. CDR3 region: CASSLSGGLGDIQYF. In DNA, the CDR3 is TGTGCCAGCAGCTTATCGGGGGGGCTGGGGGACATTCAGTACTTC.

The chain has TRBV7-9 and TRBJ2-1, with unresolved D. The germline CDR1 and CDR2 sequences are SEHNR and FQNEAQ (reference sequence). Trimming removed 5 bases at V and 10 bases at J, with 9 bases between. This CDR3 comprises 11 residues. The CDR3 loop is CASSRDAEQFF. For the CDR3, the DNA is TGTGCCAGCAGCCGAGACGCGGAGCAGTTCTTC.

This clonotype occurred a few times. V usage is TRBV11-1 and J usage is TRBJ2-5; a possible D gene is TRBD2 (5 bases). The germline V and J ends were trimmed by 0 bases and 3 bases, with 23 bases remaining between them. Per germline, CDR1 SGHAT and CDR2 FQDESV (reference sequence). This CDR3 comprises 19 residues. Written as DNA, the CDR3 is TGTGCCAGCAGCTTAGCGCGGGCCCTACTAGTTCCTGACAAAGAGACCCAGTACTTC. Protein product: CASSLARALLVPDKETQYF. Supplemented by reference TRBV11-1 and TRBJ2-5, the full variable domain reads EAEVAQSPRYKITEKSQAVAFWCDPISGHATLYWYRQILGQGPELLVQFQDESVVDDSQLPKDRFSAERLKGVDSTLKIQPAELGDSAMYLCASSLARALLVPDKETQYFGPGTRLLVL.

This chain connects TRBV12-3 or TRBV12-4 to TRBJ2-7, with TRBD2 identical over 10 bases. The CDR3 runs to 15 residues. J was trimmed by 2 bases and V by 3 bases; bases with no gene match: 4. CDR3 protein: CASSFPSGGTYEQYF. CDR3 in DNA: TGTGCCAGCAGTTTCCCTAGCGGGGGAACCTACGAGCAGTACTTC.

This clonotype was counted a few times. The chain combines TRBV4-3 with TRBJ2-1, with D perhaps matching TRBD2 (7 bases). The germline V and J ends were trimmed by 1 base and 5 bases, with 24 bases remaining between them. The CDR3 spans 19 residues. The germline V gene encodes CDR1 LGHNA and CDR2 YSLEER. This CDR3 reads CASSQAGPSGGLNHNEQFF. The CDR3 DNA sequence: TGCGCCAGCAGCCAAGCGGGCCCGTCGGGGGGCTTAAATCACAATGAGCAGTTCTTC.

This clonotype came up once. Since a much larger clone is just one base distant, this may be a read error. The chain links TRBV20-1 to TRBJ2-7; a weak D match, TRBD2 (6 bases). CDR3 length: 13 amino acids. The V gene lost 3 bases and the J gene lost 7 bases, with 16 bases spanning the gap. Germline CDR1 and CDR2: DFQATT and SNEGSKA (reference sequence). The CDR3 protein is CSASLGTLPEQYF. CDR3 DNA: TGCAGTGCTAGCCTAGGGACTCTCCCAGAGCAGTACTTC.

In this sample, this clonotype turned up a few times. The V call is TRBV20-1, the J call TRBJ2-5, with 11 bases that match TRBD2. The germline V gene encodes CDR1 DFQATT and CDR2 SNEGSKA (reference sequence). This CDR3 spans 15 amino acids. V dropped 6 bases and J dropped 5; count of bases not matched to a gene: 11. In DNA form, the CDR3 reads TGCAGTGCCCTACTAGCGGGGGACCAGGAGGAGACCCAGTACTTC. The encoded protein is CSALLAGDQEETQYF.

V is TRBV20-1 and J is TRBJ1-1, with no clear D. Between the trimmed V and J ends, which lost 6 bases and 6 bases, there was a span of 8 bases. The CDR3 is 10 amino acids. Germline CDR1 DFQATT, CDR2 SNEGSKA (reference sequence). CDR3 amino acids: CSAWRSEAFF. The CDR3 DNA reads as TGCAGTGCATGGCGGTCTGAAGCTTTCTTT.

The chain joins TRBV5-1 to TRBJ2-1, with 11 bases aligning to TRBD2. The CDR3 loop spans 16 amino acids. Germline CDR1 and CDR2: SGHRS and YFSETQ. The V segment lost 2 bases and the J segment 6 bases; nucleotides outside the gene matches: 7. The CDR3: CASSLTGTSGFNEQFF. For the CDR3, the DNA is TGCGCCAGCAGCTTAACCGGGACTAGCGGCTTCAATGAGCAGTTCTTC.